This entry lists 2 T cell receptor beta chains sequenced from one sample in a study of cytomegalovirus exposure and HLA in healthy donors. Vbeta (60) and Jbeta (13) primers were used in the PCR. The method was immunoSEQ multiplex PCR; TCRdb's version includes in-frame clones alone and lacks a portion of them. The table shows about 170,000 clones, with around three quarters occurring only once. The source material was PBMCs. Receptors were obtained from a woman aged 25-40 years in good health and CMV-seropositive.

The chain employs TRBV7-6 and TRBJ2-7; D is ambiguous. Trimming left V 7 bases short and J 6 bases short, with 10 bases between. This CDR3 spans 11 amino acids. Germline lookup yields CDR1 SGHVS and CDR2 FNYEAQ. The CDR3, as DNA: TGTGCCAGCACCTCGTCCCTCGAGCAGTACTTC. Translated: CASTSSLEQYF.

The chain couples TRBV15 to TRBJ2-1; 8 nucleotides line up with TRBD2. This CDR3 has 16 residues. Germline V CDR1 and CDR2: LNHNV, YYDKDF (reference sequence). J was trimmed by 0 bases and V by 1 base; bases with no gene match: 2. The CDR3 bases are TGTGCCACCAGCAGAGTAGCGGGGAGCTCCTACAATGAGCAGTTCTTC. This encodes CATSRVAGSSYNEQFF.